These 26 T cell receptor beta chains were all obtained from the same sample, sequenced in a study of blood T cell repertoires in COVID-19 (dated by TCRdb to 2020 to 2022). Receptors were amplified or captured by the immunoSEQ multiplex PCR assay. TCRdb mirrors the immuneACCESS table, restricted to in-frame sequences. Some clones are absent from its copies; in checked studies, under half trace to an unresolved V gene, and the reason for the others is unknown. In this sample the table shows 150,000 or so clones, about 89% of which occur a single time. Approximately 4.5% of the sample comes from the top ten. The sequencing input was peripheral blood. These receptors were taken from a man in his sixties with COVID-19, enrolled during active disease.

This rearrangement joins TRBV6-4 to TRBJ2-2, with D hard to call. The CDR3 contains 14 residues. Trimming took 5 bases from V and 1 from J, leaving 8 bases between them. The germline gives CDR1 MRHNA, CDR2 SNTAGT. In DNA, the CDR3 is TGTGCCAGCAGTACTACTCGGAACACCGGGGAGCTGTTTTTT. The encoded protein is CASSTTRNTGELFF.

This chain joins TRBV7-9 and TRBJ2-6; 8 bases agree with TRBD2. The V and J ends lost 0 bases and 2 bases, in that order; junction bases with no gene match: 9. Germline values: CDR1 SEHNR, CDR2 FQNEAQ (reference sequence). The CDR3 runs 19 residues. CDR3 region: CASSLARGVRRTGANVLTF. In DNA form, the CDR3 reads TGTGCCAGCAGCTTAGCGCGGGGGGTCAGGCGGACTGGGGCCAACGTCCTGACTTTC.

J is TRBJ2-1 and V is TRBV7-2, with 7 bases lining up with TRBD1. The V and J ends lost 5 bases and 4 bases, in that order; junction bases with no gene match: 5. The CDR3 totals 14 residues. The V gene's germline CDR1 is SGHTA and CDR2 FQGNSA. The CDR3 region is CASSGGQSYNEQFF. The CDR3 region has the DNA TGTGCCAGCAGCGGGGGACAGTCTTACAATGAGCAGTTCTTC.

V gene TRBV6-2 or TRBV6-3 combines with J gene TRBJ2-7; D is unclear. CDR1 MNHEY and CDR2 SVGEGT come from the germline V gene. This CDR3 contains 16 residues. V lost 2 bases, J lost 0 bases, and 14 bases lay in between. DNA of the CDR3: TGTGCCAGCAGTTACGCCTCAGCGTCCTTCTCCTACGAGCAGTACTTC. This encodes CASSYASASFSYEQYF.

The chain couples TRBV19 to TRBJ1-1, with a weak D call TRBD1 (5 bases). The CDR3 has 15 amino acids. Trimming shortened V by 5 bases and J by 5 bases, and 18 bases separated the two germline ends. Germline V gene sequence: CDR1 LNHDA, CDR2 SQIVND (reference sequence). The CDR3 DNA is TGTGCCAGTAGTCCCGGTGGTACCGGGGGGACTGAAGCTTTCTTT. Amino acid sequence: CASSPGGTGGTEAFF.

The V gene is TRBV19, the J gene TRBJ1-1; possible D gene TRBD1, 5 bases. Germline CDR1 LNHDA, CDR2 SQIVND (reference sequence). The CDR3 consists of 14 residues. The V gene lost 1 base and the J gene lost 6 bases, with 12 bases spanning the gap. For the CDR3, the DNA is TGTGCCAGTAGTATAGGAGTGGGGGAGGCTGAAGCTTTCTTT. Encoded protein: CASSIGVGEAEAFF.

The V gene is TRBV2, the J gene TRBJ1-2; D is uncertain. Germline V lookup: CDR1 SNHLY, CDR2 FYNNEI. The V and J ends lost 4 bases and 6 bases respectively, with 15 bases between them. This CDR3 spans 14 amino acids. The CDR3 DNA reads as TGTGCCAGCAGTGGCACCAGGAAGAAGGATGGCTACACCTTC. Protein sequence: CASSGTRKKDGYTF. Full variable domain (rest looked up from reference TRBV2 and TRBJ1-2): EPEVTQTPSHQVTQMGQEVILRCVPISNHLYFYWYRQILGQKVEFLVSFYNNEISEKSEIFDDQFSVERPDGSNFTLKIRSTKLEDSAMYFCASSGTRKKDGYTFGSGTRLTVV.

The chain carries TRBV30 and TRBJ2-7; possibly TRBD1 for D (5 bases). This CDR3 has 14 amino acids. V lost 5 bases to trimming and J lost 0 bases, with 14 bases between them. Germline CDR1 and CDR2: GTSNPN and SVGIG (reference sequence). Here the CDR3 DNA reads TGTGCCTGGGGGAACAGGATCCCCTCCTACGAGCAGTACTTC. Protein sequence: CAWGNRIPSYEQYF.

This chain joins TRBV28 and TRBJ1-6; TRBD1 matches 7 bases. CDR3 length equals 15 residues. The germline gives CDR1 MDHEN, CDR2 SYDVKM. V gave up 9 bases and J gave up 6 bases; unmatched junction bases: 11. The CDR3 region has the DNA TGTGCCAGTACTACACCGGGACAGATTAATTCACCCCTCCACTTT. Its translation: CASTTPGQINSPLHF.

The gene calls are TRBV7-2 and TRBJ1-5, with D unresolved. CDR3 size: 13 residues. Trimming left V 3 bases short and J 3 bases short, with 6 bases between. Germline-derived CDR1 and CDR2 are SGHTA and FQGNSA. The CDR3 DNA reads TGTGCCAGCAGCTTCGCAGACAATCAGCCCCAGCATTTT. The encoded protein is CASSFADNQPQHF.

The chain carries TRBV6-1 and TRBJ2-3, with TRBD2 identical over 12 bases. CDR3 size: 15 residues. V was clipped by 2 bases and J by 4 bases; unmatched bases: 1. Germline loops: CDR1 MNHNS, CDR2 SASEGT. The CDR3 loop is CASSELAGGPDTQYF. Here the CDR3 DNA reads TGTGCCAGCAGTGAACTAGCGGGGGGGCCAGATACGCAGTATTTT.

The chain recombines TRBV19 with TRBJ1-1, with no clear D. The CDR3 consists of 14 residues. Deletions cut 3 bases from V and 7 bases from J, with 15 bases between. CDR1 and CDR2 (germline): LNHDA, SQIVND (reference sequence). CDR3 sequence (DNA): TGTGCCAGTAGTATTCCGATGAGGGCCCTTGAAGCTTTCTTT. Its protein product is CASSIPMRALEAFF.

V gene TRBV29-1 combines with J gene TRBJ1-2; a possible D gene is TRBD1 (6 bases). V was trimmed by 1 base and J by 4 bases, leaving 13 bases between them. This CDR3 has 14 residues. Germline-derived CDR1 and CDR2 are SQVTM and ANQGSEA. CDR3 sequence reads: CSVEGQGPGYGYTF. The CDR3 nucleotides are TGCAGCGTTGAAGGGCAGGGGCCGGGCTATGGCTACACCTTC.

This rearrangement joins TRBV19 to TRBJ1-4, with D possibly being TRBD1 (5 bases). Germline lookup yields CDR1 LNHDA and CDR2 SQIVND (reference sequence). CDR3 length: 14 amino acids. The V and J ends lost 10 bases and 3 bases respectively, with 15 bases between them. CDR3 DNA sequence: TGTGCCACGTCATGGGGGGGAGCTAATGAAAAACTGTTTTTT. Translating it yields CATSWGGANEKLFF.

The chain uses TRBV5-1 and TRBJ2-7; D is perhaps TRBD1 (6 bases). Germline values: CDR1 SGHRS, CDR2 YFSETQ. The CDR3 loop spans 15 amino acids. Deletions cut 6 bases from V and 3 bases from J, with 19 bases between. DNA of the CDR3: TGCGCCAGCATCAAACTCCCCCACAGGGACTACGAGCAGTACTTC. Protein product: CASIKLPHRDYEQYF.

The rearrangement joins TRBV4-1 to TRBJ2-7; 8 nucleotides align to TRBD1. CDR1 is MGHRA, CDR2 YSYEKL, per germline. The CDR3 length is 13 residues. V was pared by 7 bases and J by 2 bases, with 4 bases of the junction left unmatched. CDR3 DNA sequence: TGCGCCAGCACCCCGGGACAGGCCTACGAGCAGTACTTC. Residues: CASTPGQAYEQYF.

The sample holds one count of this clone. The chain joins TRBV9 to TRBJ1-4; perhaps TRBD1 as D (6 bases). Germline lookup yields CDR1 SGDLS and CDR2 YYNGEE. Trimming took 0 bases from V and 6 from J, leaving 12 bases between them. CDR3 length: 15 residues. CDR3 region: CASSVDQGRYEKLFF. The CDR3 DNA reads TGTGCCAGCAGCGTAGATCAGGGGAGATATGAAAAACTGTTTTTT.

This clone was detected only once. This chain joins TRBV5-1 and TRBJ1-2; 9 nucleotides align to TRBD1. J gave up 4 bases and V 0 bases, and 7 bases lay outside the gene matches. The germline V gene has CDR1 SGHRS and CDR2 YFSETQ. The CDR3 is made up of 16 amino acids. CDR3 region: CASSLAIGDRAYGYTF. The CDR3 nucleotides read TGCGCCAGCAGCTTGGCCATTGGGGACAGGGCCTATGGCTACACCTTC. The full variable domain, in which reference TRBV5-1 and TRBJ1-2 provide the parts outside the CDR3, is KAGVTQTPRYLIKTRGQQVTLSCSPISGHRSVSWYQQTPGQGLQFLFEYFSETQRNKGNFPGRFSGRQFSNSRSEMNVSTLELGDSALYLCASSLAIGDRAYGYTFGSGTRLTVV.

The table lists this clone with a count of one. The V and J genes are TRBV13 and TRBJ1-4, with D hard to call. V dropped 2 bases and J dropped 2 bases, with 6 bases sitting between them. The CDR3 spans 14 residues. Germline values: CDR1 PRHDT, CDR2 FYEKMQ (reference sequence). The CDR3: CASSLRVTNEKLFF. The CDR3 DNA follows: TGTGCCAGCAGCTTACGGGTGACTAATGAAAAACTGTTTTTT.

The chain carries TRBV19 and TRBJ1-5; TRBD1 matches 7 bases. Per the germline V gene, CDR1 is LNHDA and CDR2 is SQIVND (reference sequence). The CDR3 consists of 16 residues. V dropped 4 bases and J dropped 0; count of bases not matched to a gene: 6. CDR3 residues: CASSTDRVFSNQPQHF. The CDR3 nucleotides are TGTGCCAGTAGTACCGACAGGGTATTTAGCAATCAGCCCCAGCATTTT.

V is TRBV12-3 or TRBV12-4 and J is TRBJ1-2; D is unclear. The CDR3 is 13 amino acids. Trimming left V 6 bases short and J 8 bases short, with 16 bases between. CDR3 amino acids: CASSVTKSEGYTF. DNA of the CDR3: TGTGCCAGCAGCGTCACGAAGTCTGAGGGCTACACCTTC.

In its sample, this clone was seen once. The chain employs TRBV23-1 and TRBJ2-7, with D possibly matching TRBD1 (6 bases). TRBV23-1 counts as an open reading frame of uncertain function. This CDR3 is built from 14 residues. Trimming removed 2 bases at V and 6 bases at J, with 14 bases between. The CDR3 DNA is TGCGCCAGCAGTCAAATGACCGGACAGTCCGAGCAGTACTTC. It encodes CASSQMTGQSEQYF.

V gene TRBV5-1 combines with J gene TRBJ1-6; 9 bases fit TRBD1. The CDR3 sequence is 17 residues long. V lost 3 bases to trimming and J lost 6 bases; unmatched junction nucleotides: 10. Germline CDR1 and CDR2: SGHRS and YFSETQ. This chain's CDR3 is CASSSTQGALANSPLHF. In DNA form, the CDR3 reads TGCGCCAGCAGCTCGACACAGGGGGCATTAGCTAATTCACCCCTCCACTTT.

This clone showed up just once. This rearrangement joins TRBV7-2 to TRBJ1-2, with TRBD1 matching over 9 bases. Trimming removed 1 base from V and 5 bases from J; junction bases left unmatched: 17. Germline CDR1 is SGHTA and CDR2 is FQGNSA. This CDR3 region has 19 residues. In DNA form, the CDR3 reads TGTGCCAGCAGCTTAGGCGGAGAGGGGACAGGGTTTCCTCCTTATGGCTACACCTTC. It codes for CASSLGGEGTGFPPYGYTF.

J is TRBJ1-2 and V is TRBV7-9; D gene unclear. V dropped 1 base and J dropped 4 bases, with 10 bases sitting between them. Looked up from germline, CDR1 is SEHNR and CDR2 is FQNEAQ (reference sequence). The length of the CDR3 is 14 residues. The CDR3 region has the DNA TGTGCCAGCAGCTTAGAAGTCCCAGGCTATGGCTACACCTTC. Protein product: CASSLEVPGYGYTF.

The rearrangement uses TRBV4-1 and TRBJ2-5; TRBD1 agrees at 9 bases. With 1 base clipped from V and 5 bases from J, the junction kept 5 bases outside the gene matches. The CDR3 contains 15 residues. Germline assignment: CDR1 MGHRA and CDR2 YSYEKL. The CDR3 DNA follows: TGCGCCAGCAGCCAAGCAGGGACAGGGTGGGAGACCCAGTACTTC. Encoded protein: CASSQAGTGWETQYF.